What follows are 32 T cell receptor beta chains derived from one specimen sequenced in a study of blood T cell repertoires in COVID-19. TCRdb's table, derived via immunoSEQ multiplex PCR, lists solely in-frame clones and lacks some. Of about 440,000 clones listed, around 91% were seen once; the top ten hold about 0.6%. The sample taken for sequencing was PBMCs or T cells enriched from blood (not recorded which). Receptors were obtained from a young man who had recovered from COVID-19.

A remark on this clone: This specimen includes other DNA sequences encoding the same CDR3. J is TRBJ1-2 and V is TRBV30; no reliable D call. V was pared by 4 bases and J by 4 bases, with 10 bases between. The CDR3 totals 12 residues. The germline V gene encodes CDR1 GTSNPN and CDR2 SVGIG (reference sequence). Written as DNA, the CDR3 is TGTGCCTGGACCCCCGGAGGCTATGGCTACACCTTC. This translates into CAWTPGGYGYTF.

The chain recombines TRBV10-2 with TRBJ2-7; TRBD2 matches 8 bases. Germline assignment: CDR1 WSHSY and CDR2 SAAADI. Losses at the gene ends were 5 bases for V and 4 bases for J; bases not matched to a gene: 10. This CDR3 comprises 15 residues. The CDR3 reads CASSPPLRGEYEQYF. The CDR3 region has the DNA TGCGCCAGCAGTCCCCCCTTGCGGGGGGAATACGAGCAGTACTTC.

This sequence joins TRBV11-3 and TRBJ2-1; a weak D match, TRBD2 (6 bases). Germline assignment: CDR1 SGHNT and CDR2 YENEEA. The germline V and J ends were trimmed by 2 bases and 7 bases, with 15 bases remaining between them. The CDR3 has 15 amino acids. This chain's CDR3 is CASSLRQGGINEQFF. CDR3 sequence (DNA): TGTGCCAGCAGCTTACGCCAGGGCGGGATAAATGAGCAGTTCTTC.

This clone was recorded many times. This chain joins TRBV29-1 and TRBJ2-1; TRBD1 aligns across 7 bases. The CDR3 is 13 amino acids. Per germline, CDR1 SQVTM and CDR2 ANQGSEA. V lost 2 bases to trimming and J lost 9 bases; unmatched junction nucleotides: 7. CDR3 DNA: TGCAGCGTTGAAATGTTAGGGGGCGTTGAGCAGTTCTTC. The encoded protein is CSVEMLGGVEQFF.

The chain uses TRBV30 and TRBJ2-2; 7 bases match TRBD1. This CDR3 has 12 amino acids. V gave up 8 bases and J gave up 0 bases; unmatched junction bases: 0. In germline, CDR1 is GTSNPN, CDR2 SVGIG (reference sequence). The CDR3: CAGTANTGELFF. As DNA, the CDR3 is TGTGCCGGGACAGCGAACACCGGGGAGCTGTTTTTT.

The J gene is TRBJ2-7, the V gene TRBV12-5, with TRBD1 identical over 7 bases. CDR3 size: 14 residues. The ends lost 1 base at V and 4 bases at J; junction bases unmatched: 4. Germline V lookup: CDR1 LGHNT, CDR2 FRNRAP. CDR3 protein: CASGLGQGVYEQYF. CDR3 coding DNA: TGTGCTAGTGGTTTGGGACAGGGTGTGTACGAGCAGTACTTC.

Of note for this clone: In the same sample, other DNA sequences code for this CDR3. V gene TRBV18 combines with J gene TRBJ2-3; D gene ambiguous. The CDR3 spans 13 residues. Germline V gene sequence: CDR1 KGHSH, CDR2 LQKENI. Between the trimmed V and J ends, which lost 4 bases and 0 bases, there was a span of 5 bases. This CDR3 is CASSLTSTDTQYF. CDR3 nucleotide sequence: TGTGCCAGCTCACTCACTAGCACAGATACGCAGTATTTT.

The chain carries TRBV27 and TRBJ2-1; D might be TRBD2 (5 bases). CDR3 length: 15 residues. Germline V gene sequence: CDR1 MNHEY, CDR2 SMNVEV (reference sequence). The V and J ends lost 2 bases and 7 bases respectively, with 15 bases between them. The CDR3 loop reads CASSLQDSAGNEQFF. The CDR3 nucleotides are TGTGCCAGCAGTTTACAGGACTCCGCGGGTAATGAGCAGTTCTTC.

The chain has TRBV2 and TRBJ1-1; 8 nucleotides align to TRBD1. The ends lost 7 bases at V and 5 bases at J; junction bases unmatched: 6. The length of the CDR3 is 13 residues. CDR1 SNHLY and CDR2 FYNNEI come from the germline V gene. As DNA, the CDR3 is TGTGCCAGCACCCTGACAGGGGAAACTGAAGCTTTCTTT. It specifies CASTLTGETEAFF.

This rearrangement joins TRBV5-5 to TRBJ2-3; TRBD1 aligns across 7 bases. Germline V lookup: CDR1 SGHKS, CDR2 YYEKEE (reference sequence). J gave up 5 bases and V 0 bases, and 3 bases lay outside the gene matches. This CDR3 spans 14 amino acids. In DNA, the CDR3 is TGTGCCAGCAGCTTGGGACAGGGCATAGATACGCAGTATTTT. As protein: CASSLGQGIDTQYF.

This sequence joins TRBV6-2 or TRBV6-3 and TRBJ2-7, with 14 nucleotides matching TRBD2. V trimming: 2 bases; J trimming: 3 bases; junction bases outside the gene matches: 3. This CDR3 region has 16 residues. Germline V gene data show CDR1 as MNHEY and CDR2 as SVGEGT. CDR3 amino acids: CASSYKGLAGVYEQYF. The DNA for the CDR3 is TGTGCCAGCAGTTACAAGGGACTAGCGGGAGTCTACGAGCAGTACTTC.

The CDR3 reads CASSTTGYPLAGELFF. Written as DNA, the CDR3 is TGTGCCAGCAGCACTACAGGATATCCACTGGCCGGGGAGCTGTTTTTT. The chain uses TRBV5-4 and TRBJ2-2, with D tentatively TRBD1 (5 bases). Germline CDR1 is SGHNT and CDR2 is YYREEE (reference sequence). With 4 bases removed from V and 6 bases from J, the gap between germline ends came to 19 bases. The CDR3 spans 16 residues.

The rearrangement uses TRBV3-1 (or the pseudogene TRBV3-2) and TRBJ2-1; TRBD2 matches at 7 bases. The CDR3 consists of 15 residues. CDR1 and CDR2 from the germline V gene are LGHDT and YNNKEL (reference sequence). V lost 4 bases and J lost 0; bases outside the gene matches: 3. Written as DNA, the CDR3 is TGTGCCAGCAGCCTTAGCGGGCCCTCCTACAATGAGCAGTTCTTC. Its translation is CASSLSGPSYNEQFF.

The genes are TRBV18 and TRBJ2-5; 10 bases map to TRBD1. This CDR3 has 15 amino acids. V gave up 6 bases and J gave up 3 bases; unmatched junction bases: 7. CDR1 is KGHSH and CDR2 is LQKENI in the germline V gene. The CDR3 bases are TGTGCCAGCTCGTCCCAGACAGGGGGCGAAGAGACCCAGTACTTC. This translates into CASSSQTGGEETQYF.

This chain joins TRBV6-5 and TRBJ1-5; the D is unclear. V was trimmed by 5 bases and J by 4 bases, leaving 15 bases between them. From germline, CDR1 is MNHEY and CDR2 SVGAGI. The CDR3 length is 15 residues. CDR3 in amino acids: CASSTAGVGNQPQHF. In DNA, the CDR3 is TGTGCCAGCAGTACCGCAGGTGTCGGAAATCAGCCCCAGCATTTT.

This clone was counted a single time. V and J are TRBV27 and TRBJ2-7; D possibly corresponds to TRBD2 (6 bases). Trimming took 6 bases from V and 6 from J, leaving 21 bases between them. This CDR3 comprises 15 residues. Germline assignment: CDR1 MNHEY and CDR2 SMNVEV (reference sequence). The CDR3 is CASRRDRVVPSEQYF. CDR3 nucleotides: TGTGCCAGCAGGCGGGACCGGGTGGTCCCTTCCGAGCAGTACTTC.

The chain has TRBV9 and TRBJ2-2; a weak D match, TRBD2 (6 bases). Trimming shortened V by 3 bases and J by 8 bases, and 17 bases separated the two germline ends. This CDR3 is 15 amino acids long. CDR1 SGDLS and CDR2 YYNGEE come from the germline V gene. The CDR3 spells CASSGQRAQRGELFF. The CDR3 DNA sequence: TGTGCCAGCAGCGGTCAGCGGGCCCAGAGGGGGGAGCTGTTTTTT.

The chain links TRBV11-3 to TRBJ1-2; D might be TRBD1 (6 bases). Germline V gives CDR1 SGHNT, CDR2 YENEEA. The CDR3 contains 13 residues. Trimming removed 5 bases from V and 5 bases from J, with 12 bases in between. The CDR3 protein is CASSPTQGYGYTF. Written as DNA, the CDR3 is TGTGCCAGCAGCCCCACGCAGGGGTATGGCTACACCTTC.

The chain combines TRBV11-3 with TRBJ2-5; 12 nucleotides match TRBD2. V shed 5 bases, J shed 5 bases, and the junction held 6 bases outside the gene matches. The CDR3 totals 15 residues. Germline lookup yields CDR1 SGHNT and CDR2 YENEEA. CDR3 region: CASSPGTSGSETQYF. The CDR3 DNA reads TGTGCCAGCAGCCCAGGGACTAGCGGGTCCGAGACCCAGTACTTC.

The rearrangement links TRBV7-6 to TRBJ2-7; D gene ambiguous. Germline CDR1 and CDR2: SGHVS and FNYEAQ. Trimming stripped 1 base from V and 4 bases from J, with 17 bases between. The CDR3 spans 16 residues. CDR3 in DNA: TGTGCCAGCAGCTTAGGCAGGTGGGTTACAAAGTACGAGCAGTACTTC. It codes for CASSLGRWVTKYEQYF. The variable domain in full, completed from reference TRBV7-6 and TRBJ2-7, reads GAGVSQSPRYKVTKRGQDVALRCDPISGHVSLYWYRQALGQGPEFLTYFNYEAQQDKSGLPNDRFSAERPEGSISTLTIQRTEQRDSAMYRCASSLGRWVTKYEQYFGPGTRLTVT.

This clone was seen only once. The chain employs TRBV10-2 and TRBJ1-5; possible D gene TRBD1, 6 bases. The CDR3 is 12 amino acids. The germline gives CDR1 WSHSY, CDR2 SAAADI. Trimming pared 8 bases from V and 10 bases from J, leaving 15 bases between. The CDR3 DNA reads TGCGCCAGCGCGGACAGTTTTGACCCCCAGCATTTT. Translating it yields CASADSFDPQHF.

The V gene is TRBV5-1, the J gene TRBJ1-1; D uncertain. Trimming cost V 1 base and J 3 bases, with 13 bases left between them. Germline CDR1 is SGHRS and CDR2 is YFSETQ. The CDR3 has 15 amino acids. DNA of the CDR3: TGCGCCAGCAGCTTGACGGCGATTCGGGACACTGAAGCTTTCTTT. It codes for CASSLTAIRDTEAFF.

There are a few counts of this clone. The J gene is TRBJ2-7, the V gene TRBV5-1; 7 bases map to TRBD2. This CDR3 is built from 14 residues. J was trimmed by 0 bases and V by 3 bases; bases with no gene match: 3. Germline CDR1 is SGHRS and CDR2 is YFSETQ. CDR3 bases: TGCGCCAGCAGCTCCACTAGCGCCTCCTACGAGCAGTACTTC. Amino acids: CASSSTSASYEQYF.

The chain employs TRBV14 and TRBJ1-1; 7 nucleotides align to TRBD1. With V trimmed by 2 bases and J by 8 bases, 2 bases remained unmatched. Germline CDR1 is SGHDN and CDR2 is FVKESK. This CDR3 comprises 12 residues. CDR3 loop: CASSQPTGEAFF. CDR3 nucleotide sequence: TGTGCCAGCAGCCAACCGACAGGGGAAGCTTTCTTT.

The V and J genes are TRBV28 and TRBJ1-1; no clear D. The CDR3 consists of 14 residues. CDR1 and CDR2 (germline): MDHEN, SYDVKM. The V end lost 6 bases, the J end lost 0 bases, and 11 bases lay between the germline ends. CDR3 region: CASRPGRMNTEAFF. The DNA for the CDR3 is TGTGCCAGCAGGCCGGGGAGGATGAACACTGAAGCTTTCTTT.

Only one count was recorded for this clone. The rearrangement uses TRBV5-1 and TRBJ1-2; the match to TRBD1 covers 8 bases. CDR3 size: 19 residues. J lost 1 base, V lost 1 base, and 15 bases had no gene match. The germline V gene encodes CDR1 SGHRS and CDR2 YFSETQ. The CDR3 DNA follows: TGCGCCAGCAGCTTGATCTCGGGACAGGCCATTCTCCTTAACTATGGCTACACCTTC. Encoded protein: CASSLISGQAILLNYGYTF.

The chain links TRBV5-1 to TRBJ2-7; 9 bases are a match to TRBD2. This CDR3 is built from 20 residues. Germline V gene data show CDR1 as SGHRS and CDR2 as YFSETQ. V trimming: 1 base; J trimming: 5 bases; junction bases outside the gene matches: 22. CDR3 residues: CASSLTGLGTSSNAGDEQYF. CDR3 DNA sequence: TGCGCCAGCAGCTTGACAGGGCTGGGGACTAGCTCAAATGCGGGGGACGAGCAGTACTTC.

In nucleotides, the CDR3 is TGTGCCAGCAGCCGGGCAGGGGCTTCTGAAGCTTTCTTT. Translated, it gives CASSRAGASEAFF. The chain links TRBV7-8 to TRBJ1-1, with a weak D call TRBD1 (6 bases). CDR3 length: 13 residues. Trimming removed 5 bases from V and 6 bases from J, with 13 bases in between. CDR1 and CDR2 from the germline V gene are SGHVS and FQNEAQ.

CDR3: CATSDVNSYEQYF. For the CDR3, the DNA is TGTGCCACCAGTGATGTAAACTCCTACGAGCAGTACTTC. This chain connects TRBV24-1 to TRBJ2-7; no clear D gene. V lost 3 bases to trimming and J lost 0 bases, with 5 bases between them. CDR3 length: 13 amino acids. Germline CDR1 and CDR2: KGHDR and SFDVKD.

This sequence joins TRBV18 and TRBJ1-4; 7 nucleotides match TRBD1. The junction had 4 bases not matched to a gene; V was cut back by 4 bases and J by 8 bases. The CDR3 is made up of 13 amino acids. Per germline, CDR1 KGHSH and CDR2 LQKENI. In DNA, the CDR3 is TGTGCCAGCTCACAGGGGGCGGCCGAAAAACTGTTTTTT. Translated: CASSQGAAEKLFF.

CDR3 amino acids: CATSGDRATRGEQYF. CDR3 DNA sequence: TGTGCCACCAGCGGGGACAGGGCGACTCGAGGGGAGCAGTACTTC. The V and J genes are TRBV15 and TRBJ2-7, with TRBD1 identical over 9 bases. J was trimmed by 7 bases and V by 5 bases; bases with no gene match: 12. The CDR3 runs to 15 residues. In germline, CDR1 is LNHNV, CDR2 YYDKDF (reference sequence).

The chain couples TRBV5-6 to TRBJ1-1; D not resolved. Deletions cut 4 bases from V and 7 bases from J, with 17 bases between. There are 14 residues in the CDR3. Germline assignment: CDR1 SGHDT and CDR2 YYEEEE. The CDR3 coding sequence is TGTGCCAGCAGCGCGATGGGCGGGGAGAGTGAAGCTTTCTTT. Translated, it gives CASSAMGGESEAFF.